Described below is a single TCR beta chain sequence and its context. The Seattle patients, enrolled during active infection, were followed longitudinally. The data belong to a study of blood T cell repertoires in COVID-19. Study-wide background: Acute-phase and convalescent COVID-19 samples originated in the United States, Italy and Spain.

Method: immunoSEQ multiplex PCR; TCRdb's copy keeps in-frame clones and lacks some. This table has fewer than 350,000 clones, approximately 86% appearing once. The V end was cut by 4 bases, the J end by 6 bases, with 10 bases between. CDR3 length: 14 residues. Per the germline V gene, CDR1 is SGHTA and CDR2 is FQGNSA. This clonotype was sampled from a man under 40 with COVID-19, enrolled during active disease. Sequencing used peripheral blood. The V gene is TRBV7-2, the J gene TRBJ1-6; D may be TRBD1 (6 bases). The CDR3 bases are TGTGCCAGCAGCTCTAACAGGGCTAATTCACCCCTCCACTTT. Translated, it gives CASSSNRANSPLHF.